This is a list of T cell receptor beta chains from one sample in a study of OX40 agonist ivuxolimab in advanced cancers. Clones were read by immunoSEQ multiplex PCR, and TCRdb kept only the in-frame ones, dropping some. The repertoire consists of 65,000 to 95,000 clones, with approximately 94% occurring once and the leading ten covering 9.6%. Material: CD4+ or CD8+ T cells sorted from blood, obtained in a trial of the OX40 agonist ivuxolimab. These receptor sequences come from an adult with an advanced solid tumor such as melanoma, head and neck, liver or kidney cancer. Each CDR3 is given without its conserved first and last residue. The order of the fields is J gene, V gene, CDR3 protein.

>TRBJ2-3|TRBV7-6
ASSLGLRGDTQY
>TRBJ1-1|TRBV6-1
ASIRYSNTEAF
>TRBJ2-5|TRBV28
ATRGPQETQY
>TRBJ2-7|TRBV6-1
ASSEVDRGSQY
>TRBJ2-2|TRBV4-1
ASSQGGNPGELF
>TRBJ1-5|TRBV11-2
ASSHGTGIQH
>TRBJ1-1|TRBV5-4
ASSFGNLEAF
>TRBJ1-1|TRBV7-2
ASSLIMGVTEAF
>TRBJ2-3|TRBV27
ASSSLRLANTDTQY
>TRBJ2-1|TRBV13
ASSALDEQF
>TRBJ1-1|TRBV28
ASSTGNTEAF
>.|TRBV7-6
ASSSLSGELYEQY
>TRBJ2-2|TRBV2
ASSPGSNTGELF
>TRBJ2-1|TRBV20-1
SAKRGNEQF
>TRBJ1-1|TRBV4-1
ASSQSRSSTEAF
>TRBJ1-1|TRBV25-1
ASIGGGGYATEAF
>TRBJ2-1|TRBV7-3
ASTPGTSSYNEQF
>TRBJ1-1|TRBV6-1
ASSDGEAF
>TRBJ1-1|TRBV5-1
ASRTIWDSRLNTEAF
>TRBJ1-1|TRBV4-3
ASSQDRSEGRAF
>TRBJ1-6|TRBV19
ASSTTGLNSPLH
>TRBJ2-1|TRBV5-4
ASSLGGEQF
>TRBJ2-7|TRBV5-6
ASSLAGGIYEQY
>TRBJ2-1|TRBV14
ASSRRQSGSYNEQF
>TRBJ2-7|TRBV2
ASSPLQARYEQY
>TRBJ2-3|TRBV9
ATGGLTDTQY
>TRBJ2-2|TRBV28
ASASLRLAARMNTGELF
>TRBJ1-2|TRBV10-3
AISEKGTANYGYT
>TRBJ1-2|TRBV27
ASSFSVNYGYT
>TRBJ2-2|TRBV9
ASSVQGDNTGELF
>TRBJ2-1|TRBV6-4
ASSASSYNEQF